The clone carrying this TCR beta chain has ten or more counts. What it binds is not known. CDR1 is LNHDA, CDR2 SQIVND, per germline (reference sequence). The CDR3 covers 18 residues. With 5 bases removed from V and 0 bases from J, the gap between germline ends came to 23 bases. Amplification yielded TCR beta CDR3 regions, with RNA transcripts as the source. First-round RT-PCR of the TCR CDR3 relied on the HTBI primer set. TCRdb reprocessed the multiplex PCR reads via MiXCR and lists one record per CDR3 protein. The sample consists of 300,000 to 450,000 distinct CDR3 sequences, more than 14% of them appearing once. These data come from a study of T cells in Graves' hyperthyroidism and ophthalmopathy. Study conclusions and caveats: Most clonotypes that expanded in the thyroid above 0.001 also showed up in blood.

Material: blood. The V and J genes are TRBV19 and TRBJ2-7, with TRBD2 as a possible D gene (5 bases). The sequence was obtained from a woman in her 30s with Graves' ophthalmopathy. This CDR3 is CASSSAVPRGRNSYEQYF. The CDR3, as DNA: TGTGCCAGTAGTTCTGCCGTCCCTCGGGGTAGGAACTCCTACGAGCAGTACTTC.